A single sample gave rise to the 28 T cell receptor beta chains below, sequenced in a study of vaccination effects on CD4 cells after COVID-19. Using immunoSEQ multiplex PCR, the repertoire was profiled, and TCRdb retains in-frame clones only, with some absent. Of about 40,000 clones listed, about 70% were seen once; the top ten hold about 8%. Following culture for approximately ten days, CD4+ T cells were isolated. Of the BNT162b2 and mRNA-1273 vaccines, participants received two doses of one or the other. What these receptors recognize is not known. The starting material was CD4+ T cells from PBMCs cultured without peptide, obtained after COVID-19 vaccination. Every receptor here comes from a human donor who received a COVID-19 vaccine.

This chain uses TRBV19 with TRBJ2-1; TRBD2 matches 12 bases. After removal of 5 bases from V and 10 bases from J, the junction contained 12 bases not matched to a gene. The CDR3 has 16 amino acids. The germline CDR1 and CDR2 sequences are LNHDA and SQIVND (reference sequence). The CDR3 protein is CASSSSPLAGGDEQFF. The DNA of the CDR3 is TGTGCCAGTAGTTCCAGTCCCCTAGCGGGAGGGGACGAGCAGTTCTTC.

The chain uses TRBV7-9 and TRBJ2-1; 7 bases map to TRBD2. J was trimmed by 10 bases and V by 3 bases; bases with no gene match: 12. The CDR3 length is 15 residues. Germline V CDR1 and CDR2: SEHNR, FQNEAQ (reference sequence). The CDR3 here is CASSLWTSTAREQFF. CDR3 DNA sequence: TGTGCCAGCAGCTTGTGGACTAGTACCGCTCGAGAGCAGTTCTTC.

V and J are TRBV7-8 and TRBJ2-4; D assignment may be TRBD1 or TRBD2 (6 bases each). The CDR3 length is 15 residues. Germline loops: CDR1 SGHVS, CDR2 FQNEAQ. V gave up 5 bases and J gave up 2 bases, with 13 bases separating them. CDR3 sequence (DNA): TGTGCCAGCAGCCGCACAGGGAGGACCAAAAACATTCAGTACTTC. It encodes CASSRTGRTKNIQYF. Supplemented by reference TRBV7-8 and TRBJ2-4, the full variable domain reads GAGVSQSPRYKVAKRGQDVALRCDPISGHVSLFWYQQALGQGPEFLTYFQNEAQLDKSGLPSDRFFAERPEGSVSTLKIQRTQQEDSAVYLCASSRTGRTKNIQYFGAGTRLSVL.

This chain connects TRBV6-5 to TRBJ2-5; possible D gene TRBD2, 6 bases. The V and J ends lost 6 bases and 0 bases respectively, with 14 bases between them. The CDR3 loop spans 15 amino acids. Germline-derived CDR1 and CDR2 are MNHEY and SVGAGI. CDR3 nucleotides: TGTGCCAGCAGACTCAGCGGGTACTACCAAGAGACCCAGTACTTC. Its translation is CASRLSGYYQETQYF.

The chain recombines TRBV18 with TRBJ2-7; TRBD1 matches at 11 bases. V trimming: 4 bases; J trimming: 1 base; junction bases outside the gene matches: 6. The CDR3 length is 16 residues. CDR1 is KGHSH, CDR2 LQKENI, per germline. The CDR3 bases are TGTGCCAGCTCACTCGGGACAGGGGGGGGATCCTACGAGCAGTACTTC. It specifies CASSLGTGGGSYEQYF.

This clone was recorded a few times. The chain employs TRBV5-1 and TRBJ2-7, with D perhaps assigned TRBD1 or TRBD2 (5 bases each). V was shortened by 1 base and J by 5 bases, with 10 bases between the two germline ends. Germline V gene lookup returns CDR1 SGHRS and CDR2 YFSETQ. CDR3 length: 13 residues. Here the CDR3 DNA reads TGCGCCAGCAGCTTGCGAGGGGCCCACGAGCAGTACTTC. Translating it yields CASSLRGAHEQYF.

This clone was counted only a few times. The J gene is TRBJ1-6, the V gene TRBV5-6; TRBD1 agrees at 9 bases. The CDR3 has 16 amino acids. V gave up 1 base and J gave up 7 bases; unmatched junction bases: 6. CDR1 and CDR2 from the germline V gene are SGHDT and YYEEEE. In DNA, the CDR3 is TGTGCCAGCAGCTTGAAGCGGACAGGGGTGAATTCACCCCTCCACTTT. Protein product: CASSLKRTGVNSPLHF. Variable domain in full (rest from reference TRBV5-6 and TRBJ1-6): DAGVTQSPTHLIKTRGQQVTLRCSPKSGHDTVSWYQQALGQGPQFIFQYYEEEERQRGNFPDRFSGHQFPNYSSELNVNALLLGDSALYLCASSLKRTGVNSPLHFGNGTRLTVT.

The chain joins TRBV2 to TRBJ2-7; D is undetermined. The CDR3 has 15 residues. Germline loops: CDR1 SNHLY, CDR2 FYNNEI. V lost 2 bases to trimming and J lost 6 bases, with 17 bases between them. The CDR3 DNA is TGTGCCAGCAGTGAATTAACACCAACCTTCTCCGAGCAGTACTTC. This codes for CASSELTPTFSEQYF.

The J gene is TRBJ2-1, the V gene TRBV19, with D possibly TRBD2 on 5 matching bases. Between the trimmed V and J ends, which lost 7 bases and 2 bases, there was a span of 15 bases. In germline, CDR1 is LNHDA, CDR2 SQIVND (reference sequence). The CDR3 covers 15 residues. The CDR3 is CASTGERRTYNEQFF. The CDR3, as DNA: TGTGCCAGTACAGGCGAGCGGCGTACCTACAATGAGCAGTTCTTC.

The J gene is TRBJ2-5, the V gene TRBV7-2, with 9 positions matching TRBD2. After removal of 2 bases from V and 2 bases from J, the junction contained 6 bases not matched to a gene. Germline lookup yields CDR1 SGHTA and CDR2 FQGNSA. The CDR3 sequence is 16 residues long. The CDR3 nucleotides are TGTGCCAGCAGCTTACGCCTGCGGGGGGGACAAGAGACCCAGTACTTC. Translated: CASSLRLRGGQETQYF. Complete variable domain (other parts from reference TRBV7-2 and TRBJ2-5): GAGVSQSPSNKVTEKGKDVELRCDPISGHTALYWYRQSLGQGLEFLIYFQGNSAPDKSGLPSDRFSAERTGGSVSTLTIQRTQQEDSAVYLCASSLRLRGGQETQYFGPGTRLLVL.

The chain combines TRBV14 with TRBJ2-7; D unclear. Germline CDR1 SGHDN, CDR2 FVKESK. V gave up 0 bases and J gave up 4 bases, with 7 bases separating them. CDR3 size: 13 residues. For the CDR3, the DNA is TGTGCCAGCAGCCAAGATTTCAGGTACGAGCAGTACTTC. The encoded protein is CASSQDFRYEQYF.

The chain carries TRBV11-2 and TRBJ1-6; D remains ambiguous. V shed 5 bases and J shed 7 bases, with 6 bases lying between them. Germline V lookup: CDR1 SGHAT, CDR2 FQNNGV. The CDR3 totals 12 residues. The CDR3 DNA follows: TGTGCCAGCAGCGACGGGAATTCACCCCTCCACTTT. Its translation: CASSDGNSPLHF. Full variable domain (missing parts from reference TRBV11-2 and TRBJ1-6): EAGVAQSPRYKIIEKRQSVAFWCNPISGHATLYWYQQILGQGPKLLIQFQNNGVVDDSQLPKDRFSAERLKGVDSTLKIQPAKLEDSAVYLCASSDGNSPLHFGNGTRLTVT.

This clone was counted a few times. V and J are TRBV2 and TRBJ1-6, with D unresolved. The CDR3 length is 13 residues. Germline V CDR1 and CDR2: SNHLY, FYNNEI. V shed 2 bases and J shed 9 bases, with 8 bases lying between them. CDR3 region: CASSELPGSPLHF. Written as DNA, the CDR3 is TGTGCCAGCAGTGAATTGCCAGGTTCACCCCTCCACTTT. The variable domain in full, with the rest retrieved from reference TRBV2 and TRBJ1-6, is EPEVTQTPSHQVTQMGQEVILRCVPISNHLYFYWYRQILGQKVEFLVSFYNNEISEKSEIFDDQFSVERPDGSNFTLKIRSTKLEDSAMYFCASSELPGSPLHFGNGTRLTVT.

The chain combines TRBV7-6 with TRBJ2-1, with 10 positions matching TRBD1. CDR1 and CDR2 from the germline V gene are SGHVS and FNYEAQ. The V segment lost 4 bases and the J segment 4 bases; nucleotides outside the gene matches: 10. CDR3 length equals 17 residues. CDR3 loop: CASSWDRGGLKYNEQFF. Here the CDR3 DNA reads TGTGCCAGCAGCTGGGACAGGGGAGGATTAAAGTACAATGAGCAGTTCTTC. Together with reference TRBV7-6 and TRBJ2-1, the CDR3 gives the full variable domain: GAGVSQSPRYKVTKRGQDVALRCDPISGHVSLYWYRQALGQGPEFLTYFNYEAQQDKSGLPNDRFSAERPEGSISTLTIQRTEQRDSAMYRCASSWDRGGLKYNEQFFGPGTRLTVL.

This clone came up a few times. This chain uses TRBV3-1 (or the pseudogene TRBV3-2) with TRBJ1-1, with D perhaps TRBD1 (5 bases). Germline V CDR1 and CDR2: LGHDT, YNNKEL (reference sequence). The CDR3 is 13 amino acids. V lost 4 bases and J 7 bases, leaving 13 bases between the germline ends. Here the CDR3 DNA reads TGTGCCAGCAGCCCGGGCAGGGCAGGTGAAGCTTTCTTT. It codes for CASSPGRAGEAFF.

The chain links TRBV11-2 to TRBJ1-4, with D unresolved. Germline V gene lookup returns CDR1 SGHAT and CDR2 FQNNGV. The CDR3 totals 15 residues. V shed 5 bases and J shed 5 bases, with 15 bases lying between them. CDR3 DNA: TGTGCCAGCAGCCTATCGGACGGATTAAATGAAAAACTGTTTTTT. Its protein product is CASSLSDGLNEKLFF.

This clone was seen just once. J is TRBJ2-1 and V is TRBV30; 9 nucleotides match TRBD2. CDR3 size: 16 residues. J was trimmed by 6 bases and V by 0 bases; bases with no gene match: 9. CDR1 and CDR2 from the germline V gene are GTSNPN and SVGIG (reference sequence). The CDR3 coding sequence is TGTGCCTGGAGTGTAAGCCTAGCGGGGCATTTCAATGAGCAGTTCTTC. Amino acid sequence: CAWSVSLAGHFNEQFF.

This clone was observed a handful of times. V is TRBV2 and J is TRBJ1-5; no clear D. Germline V gives CDR1 SNHLY, CDR2 FYNNEI. Trimming took 7 bases from V and 8 from J, leaving 12 bases between them. The CDR3 spans 12 residues. CDR3 sequence: CASKVGFEPQHF. For the CDR3, the DNA is TGTGCCAGCAAGGTGGGTTTCGAGCCCCAGCATTTT.

The chain has TRBV7-9 and TRBJ1-2; D is perhaps TRBD1 (6 bases). Trimming pared 5 bases from V and 4 bases from J, leaving 17 bases between. Germline V gene sequence: CDR1 SEHNR, CDR2 FQNEAQ (reference sequence). This CDR3 is 15 amino acids long. The chain's CDR3 is CASSPLALGGYGYTF. The CDR3 DNA sequence: TGTGCCAGCAGCCCCCTCGCTTTAGGGGGCTATGGCTACACCTTC.

The genes are TRBV5-4 and TRBJ2-7; unclear D gene. Germline assignment: CDR1 SGHNT and CDR2 YYREEE (reference sequence). The CDR3 consists of 14 residues. V was cut by 4 bases and J by 1 base, with 12 bases left in between. This CDR3 is CASSLKTPSYEQYF. DNA of the CDR3: TGTGCCAGCAGCCTCAAAACACCTTCCTACGAGCAGTACTTC.

The rearrangement joins TRBV30 to TRBJ1-6; D unclear. CDR3 length: 14 amino acids. CDR1 is GTSNPN and CDR2 is SVGIG in the germline V gene (reference sequence). V lost 5 bases and J lost 9, with 17 bases in between. CDR3 bases: TGTGCCTGGGCCGCAGGAGGCAGGCCTTCACCCCTCCACTTT. This codes for CAWAAGGRPSPLHF.

V gene TRBV19 combines with J gene TRBJ1-5; D is unclear. V gave up 3 bases and J gave up 0 bases, with 9 bases separating them. The CDR3 contains 15 residues. Germline assignment: CDR1 LNHDA and CDR2 SQIVND (reference sequence). The CDR3 region is CASSIRDTSNQPQHF. The CDR3 coding sequence is TGTGCCAGTAGTATCAGAGACACTAGCAATCAGCCCCAGCATTTT.

This clone is labeled as medium-sized. The chain is built from TRBV5-1 and TRBJ1-2; 8 bases match TRBD1. This CDR3 comprises 15 residues. The V and J ends lost 7 bases and 1 base, in that order; junction bases with no gene match: 9. In germline, CDR1 is SGHRS, CDR2 YFSETQ. This CDR3 is CASGTGQAINYGYTF. The CDR3 DNA is TGCGCCAGCGGGACAGGACAGGCTATTAACTATGGCTACACCTTC.

This clone was counted between two and nine times. The chain has TRBV3-1 (or the pseudogene TRBV3-2) and TRBJ2-1; D gene unclear. This CDR3 spans 17 amino acids. Germline-derived CDR1 and CDR2 are LGHDT and YNNKEL (reference sequence). V was pared by 0 bases and J by 0 bases, with 12 bases between. CDR3 sequence: CASSQDQAGSSYNEQFF. DNA for the CDR3: TGTGCCAGCAGCCAAGATCAAGCAGGTAGCTCCTACAATGAGCAGTTCTTC.

This chain joins TRBV12-3 or TRBV12-4 and TRBJ2-5, with a possible D match to TRBD2 (5 bases). CDR3 length: 13 amino acids. V was trimmed by 3 bases and J by 3 bases, leaving 8 bases between them. CDR3 sequence (DNA): TGTGCCAGCAGTTTGATTAGCGAAGAGACCCAGTACTTC. Translated: CASSLISEETQYF.

This clone was seen a few times. This chain links TRBV3-1 (or the pseudogene TRBV3-2) with TRBJ2-1; 13 bases are a match to TRBD2. The CDR3 totals 16 residues. J gave up 5 bases and V 2 bases, and 3 bases lay outside the gene matches. Germline values: CDR1 LGHDT, CDR2 YNNKEL (reference sequence). CDR3 region: CASSQWTSGSHNEQFF. The CDR3 nucleotides read TGTGCCAGCAGCCAATGGACTAGCGGGAGTCACAATGAGCAGTTCTTC.

This chain joins TRBV23-1 and TRBJ2-3; TRBD1 matches at 8 bases. TRBV23-1 counts as an open reading frame of uncertain function. The CDR3 sequence is 16 residues long. The V segment lost 2 bases and the J segment 2 bases; nucleotides outside the gene matches: 6. The CDR3 DNA is TGCGCCAGCAGTCAACAGACAGGGGCACTCACAGATACGCAGTATTTT. It translates to CASSQQTGALTDTQYF.

The chain couples TRBV19 to TRBJ2-3; 14 bases agree with TRBD2. Trimming removed 7 bases from V and 8 bases from J; junction bases left unmatched: 5. This CDR3 region has 14 residues. Germline V lookup: CDR1 LNHDA, CDR2 SQIVND (reference sequence). The CDR3 sequence is CASKMTSGGATQYF. The CDR3 coding sequence is TGTGCCAGTAAAATGACTAGCGGGGGGGCTACGCAGTATTTT.